A single sample gave rise to the 5 T cell receptor beta chains below, sequenced in a study of cytomegalovirus exposure and HLA in healthy donors. The PCR was carried out with 60 Vbeta primers and 13 Jbeta primers. Profiling relied on immunoSEQ multiplex PCR, and the TCRdb table lists in-frame clones only, not all of them. The sample includes about 160,000 clones, less than 90% of them seen just once. The material sequenced was PBMCs. The origin of the receptors is a male donor in good health and CMV-seropositive.

This clone turned up a few times. The V gene is TRBV19, the J gene TRBJ2-3, with 9 bases fitting TRBD2. Unmatched junction bases numbered 18, after V lost 6 bases and J lost 11 bases. Germline V gene data show CDR1 as LNHDA and CDR2 as SQIVND (reference sequence). The CDR3 contains 16 residues. The DNA for the CDR3 is TGTGCCAGTAGCCAACTTAGCGGGAGAGGTGTGGGGTGGCAGTATTTT. Protein: CASSQLSGRGVGWQYF.

This clone was recorded a few times. At one boundary the junction diverges from the germline segment, which might be a read error. The gene calls are TRBV7-9 and TRBJ1-3; D perhaps matches TRBD1 (5 bases). The CDR3 length is 16 residues. CDR1 is SEHNR, CDR2 FQNEAQ, per germline (reference sequence). The CDR3 coding sequence is TGTTCCAGCAGCTTACCCGCAGGGTTCTCTGGAAACACCATATATTTT. Residues: CSSSLPAGFSGNTIYF.

The chain recombines TRBV7-6 with TRBJ2-2; TRBD2 aligns across 8 bases. V shed 1 base, J shed 6 bases, and the junction held 7 bases outside the gene matches. There are 16 residues in the CDR3. The germline V gene encodes CDR1 SGHVS and CDR2 FNYEAQ. CDR3 nucleotides: TGTGCCAGCAGCTTAGGTGCGGGAGGTTTTCCCGGGGAGCTGTTTTTT. This gives the protein CASSLGAGGFPGELFF.

The V gene is TRBV5-5, the J gene TRBJ1-5; D remains ambiguous. With 0 bases removed from V and 2 bases from J, the gap between germline ends came to 9 bases. Germline V gene sequence: CDR1 SGHKS, CDR2 YYEKEE (reference sequence). CDR3 length: 15 amino acids. The chain's CDR3 is CASSLEPRGNQPQHF. For the CDR3, the DNA is TGTGCCAGCAGCTTGGAACCGAGGGGCAATCAGCCCCAGCATTTT.

This chain uses TRBV2 with TRBJ2-3, with 8 bases matching TRBD2. The CDR3 runs to 13 residues. Germline V gene sequence: CDR1 SNHLY, CDR2 FYNNEI. With 6 bases clipped from V and 3 bases from J, the junction kept 2 bases outside the gene matches. DNA for the CDR3: TGTGCCAGCAGCAGACTAGCGACAGATACGCAGTATTTT. Its translation is CASSRLATDTQYF.